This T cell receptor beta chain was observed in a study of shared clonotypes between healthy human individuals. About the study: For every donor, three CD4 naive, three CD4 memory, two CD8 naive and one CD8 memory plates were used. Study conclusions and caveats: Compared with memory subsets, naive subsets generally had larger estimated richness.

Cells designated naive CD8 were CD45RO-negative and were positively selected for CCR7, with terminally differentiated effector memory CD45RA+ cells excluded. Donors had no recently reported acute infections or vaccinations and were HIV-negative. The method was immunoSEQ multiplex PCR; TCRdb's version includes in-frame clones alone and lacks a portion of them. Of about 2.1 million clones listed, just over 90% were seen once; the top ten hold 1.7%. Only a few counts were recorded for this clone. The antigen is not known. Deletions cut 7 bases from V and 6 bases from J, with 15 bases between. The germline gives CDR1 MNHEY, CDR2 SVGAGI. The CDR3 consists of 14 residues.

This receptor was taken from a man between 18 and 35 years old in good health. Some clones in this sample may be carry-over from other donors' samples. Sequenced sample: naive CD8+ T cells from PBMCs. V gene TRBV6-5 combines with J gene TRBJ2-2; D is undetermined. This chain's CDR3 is CASTSLGIPGELFF. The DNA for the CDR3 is TGTGCCAGCACCTCCCTGGGCATACCCGGGGAGCTGTTTTTT.